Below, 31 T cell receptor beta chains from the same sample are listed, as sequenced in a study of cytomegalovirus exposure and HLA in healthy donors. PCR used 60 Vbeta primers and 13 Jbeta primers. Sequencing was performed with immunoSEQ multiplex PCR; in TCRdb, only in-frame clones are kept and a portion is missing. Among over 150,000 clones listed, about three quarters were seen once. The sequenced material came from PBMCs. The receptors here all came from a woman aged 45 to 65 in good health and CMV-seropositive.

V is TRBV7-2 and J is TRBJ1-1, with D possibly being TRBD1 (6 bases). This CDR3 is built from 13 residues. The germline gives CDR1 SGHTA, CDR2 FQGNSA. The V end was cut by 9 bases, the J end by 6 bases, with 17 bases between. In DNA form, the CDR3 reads TGTGCCAGTAGCCGCCCTGGGGGCGCTGAAGCTTTCTTT. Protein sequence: CASSRPGGAEAFF.

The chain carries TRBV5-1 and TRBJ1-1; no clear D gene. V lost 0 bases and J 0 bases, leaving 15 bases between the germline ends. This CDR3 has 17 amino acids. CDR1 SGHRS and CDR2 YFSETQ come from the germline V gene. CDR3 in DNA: TGCGCCAGCAGCTTGGCCACTCGAGCCCTCATGAACACTGAAGCTTTCTTT. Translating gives CASSLATRALMNTEAFF.

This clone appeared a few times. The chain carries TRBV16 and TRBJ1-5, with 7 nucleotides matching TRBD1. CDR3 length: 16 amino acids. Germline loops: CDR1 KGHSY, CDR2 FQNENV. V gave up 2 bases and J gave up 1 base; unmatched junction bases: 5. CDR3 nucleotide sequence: TGTGCCAGCAGCCAAGGGACAGCACAGAGCAATCAGCCCCAGCATTTT. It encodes CASSQGTAQSNQPQHF.

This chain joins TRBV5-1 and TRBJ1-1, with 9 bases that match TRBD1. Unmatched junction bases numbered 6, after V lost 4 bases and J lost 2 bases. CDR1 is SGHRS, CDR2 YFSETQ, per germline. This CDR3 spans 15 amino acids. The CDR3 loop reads CASSPTDRGNTEAFF. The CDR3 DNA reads TGCGCCAGCAGCCCGACGGACAGGGGAAACACTGAAGCTTTCTTT.

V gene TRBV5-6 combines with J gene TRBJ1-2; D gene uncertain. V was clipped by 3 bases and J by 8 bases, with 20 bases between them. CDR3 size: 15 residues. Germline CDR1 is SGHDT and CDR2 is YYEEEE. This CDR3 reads CASSSLRVPAWGYTF. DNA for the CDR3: TGTGCCAGCAGCTCCCTCCGGGTCCCGGCCTGGGGCTACACCTTC.

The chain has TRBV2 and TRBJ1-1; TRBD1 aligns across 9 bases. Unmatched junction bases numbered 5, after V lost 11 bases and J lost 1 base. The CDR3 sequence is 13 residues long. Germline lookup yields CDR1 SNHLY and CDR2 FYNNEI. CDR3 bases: TGTGCCGGGACAGGGCTACCGAACACTGAAGCTTTCTTT. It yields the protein CAGTGLPNTEAFF.

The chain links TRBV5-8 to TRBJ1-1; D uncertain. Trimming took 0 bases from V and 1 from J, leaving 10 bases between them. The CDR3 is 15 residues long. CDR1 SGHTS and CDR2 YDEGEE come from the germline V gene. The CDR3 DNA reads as TGTGCCAGCAGCTTGGGGGTGGGCAGGAACACTGAAGCTTTCTTT. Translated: CASSLGVGRNTEAFF.

CDR3 nucleotide sequence: TGTGCCAGCAGCCCGTACCGGGATCGGAGCGACTATGGCTACACCTTC. As protein: CASSPYRDRSDYGYTF. V and J are TRBV7-9 and TRBJ1-2, with D unresolved. V lost 5 bases and J 3 bases, leaving 19 bases between the germline ends. CDR1 SEHNR and CDR2 FQNEAQ come from the germline V gene (reference sequence). CDR3 length equals 16 residues.

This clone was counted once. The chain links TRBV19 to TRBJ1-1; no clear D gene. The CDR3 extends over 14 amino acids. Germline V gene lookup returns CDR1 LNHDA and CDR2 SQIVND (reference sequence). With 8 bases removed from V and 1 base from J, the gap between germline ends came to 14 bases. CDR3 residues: CASRGIHQNTEAFF. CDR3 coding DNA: TGTGCCAGTCGCGGCATACATCAGAACACTGAAGCTTTCTTT.

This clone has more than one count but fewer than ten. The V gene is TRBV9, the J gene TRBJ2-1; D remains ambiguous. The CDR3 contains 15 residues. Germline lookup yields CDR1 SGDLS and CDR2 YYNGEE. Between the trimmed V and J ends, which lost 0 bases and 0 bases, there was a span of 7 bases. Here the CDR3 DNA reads TGTGCCAGCAGCGTAGAGCCGAGCTCCTACAATGAGCAGTTCTTC. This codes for CASSVEPSSYNEQFF.

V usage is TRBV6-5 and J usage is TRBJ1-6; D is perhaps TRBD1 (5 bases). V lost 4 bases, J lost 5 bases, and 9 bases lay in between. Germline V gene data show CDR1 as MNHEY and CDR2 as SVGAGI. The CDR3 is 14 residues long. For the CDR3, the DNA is TGTGCCAGCAGTTCGGGACTGGATAATTCACCCCTCCACTTT. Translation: CASSSGLDNSPLHF.

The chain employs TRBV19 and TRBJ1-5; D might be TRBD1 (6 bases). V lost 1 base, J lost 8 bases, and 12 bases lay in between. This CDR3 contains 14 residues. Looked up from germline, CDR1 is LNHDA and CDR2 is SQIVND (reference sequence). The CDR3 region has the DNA TGTGCCAGTAGTATAGTTGGGGGCCAAGAGCCCCAGCATTTT. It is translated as CASSIVGGQEPQHF.

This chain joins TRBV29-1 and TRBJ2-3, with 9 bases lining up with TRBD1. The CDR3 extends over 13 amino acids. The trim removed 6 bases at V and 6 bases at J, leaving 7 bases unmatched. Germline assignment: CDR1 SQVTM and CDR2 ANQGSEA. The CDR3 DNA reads TGCAGCGTACGCGGACAGGGGTTCGATACGCAGTATTTT. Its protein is CSVRGQGFDTQYF.

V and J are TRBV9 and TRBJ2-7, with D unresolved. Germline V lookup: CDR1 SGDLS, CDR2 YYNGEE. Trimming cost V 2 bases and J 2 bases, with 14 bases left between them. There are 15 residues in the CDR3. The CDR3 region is CASSVVPEPPYEQYF. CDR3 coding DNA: TGTGCCAGCAGCGTTGTTCCGGAGCCCCCCTACGAGCAGTACTTC.

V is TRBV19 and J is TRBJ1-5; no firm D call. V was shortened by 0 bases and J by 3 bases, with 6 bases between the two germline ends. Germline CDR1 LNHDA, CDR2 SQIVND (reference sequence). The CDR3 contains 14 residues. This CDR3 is CASSIERANQPQHF. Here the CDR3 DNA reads TGTGCCAGTAGTATAGAGAGGGCCAATCAGCCCCAGCATTTT.

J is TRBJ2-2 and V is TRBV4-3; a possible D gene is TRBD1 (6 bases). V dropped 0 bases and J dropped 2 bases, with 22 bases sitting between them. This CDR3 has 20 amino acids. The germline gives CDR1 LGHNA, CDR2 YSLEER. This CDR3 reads CASSQDLAGVMTYNTGELFF. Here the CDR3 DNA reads TGCGCCAGCAGCCAAGATCTCGCAGGGGTCATGACTTACAACACCGGGGAGCTGTTTTTT.

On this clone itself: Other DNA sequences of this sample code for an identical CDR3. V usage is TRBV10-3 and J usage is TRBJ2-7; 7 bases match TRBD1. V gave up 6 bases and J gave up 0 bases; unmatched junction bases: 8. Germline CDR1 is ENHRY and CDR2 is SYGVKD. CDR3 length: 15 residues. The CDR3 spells CAIRNIRDSSYEQYF. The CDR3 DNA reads TGTGCCATCAGAAATATACGGGACAGCTCCTACGAGCAGTACTTC.

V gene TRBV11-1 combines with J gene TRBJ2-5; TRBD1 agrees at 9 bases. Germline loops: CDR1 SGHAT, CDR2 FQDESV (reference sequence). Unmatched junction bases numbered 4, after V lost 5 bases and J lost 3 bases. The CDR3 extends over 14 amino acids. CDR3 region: CASSQDRGEETQYF. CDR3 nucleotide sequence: TGTGCCAGCAGCCAAGACAGGGGGGAAGAGACCCAGTACTTC.

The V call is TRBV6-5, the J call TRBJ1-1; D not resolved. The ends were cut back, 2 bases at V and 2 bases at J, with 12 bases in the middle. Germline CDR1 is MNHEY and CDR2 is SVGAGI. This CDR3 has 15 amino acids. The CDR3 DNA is TGTGCCAGCAGTTACCCGGGAGGAACTAACACTGAAGCTTTCTTT. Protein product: CASSYPGGTNTEAFF.

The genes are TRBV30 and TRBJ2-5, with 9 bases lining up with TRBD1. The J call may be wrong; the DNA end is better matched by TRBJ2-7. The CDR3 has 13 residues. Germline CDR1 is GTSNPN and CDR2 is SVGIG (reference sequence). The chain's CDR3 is CAWSPDRGYEQYF. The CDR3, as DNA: TGTGCCTGGAGTCCCGACAGGGGGTACGAGCAGTACTTC.

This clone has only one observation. CDR3 sequence (DNA): TGCGCCAGCAGTCTAGAGGGGGAGGCTTTCTTT. It specifies CASSLEGEAFF. This sequence joins TRBV5-1 and TRBJ1-1, with a possible D match to TRBD1 (6 bases). Germline V gene data show CDR1 as SGHRS and CDR2 as YFSETQ. The CDR3 runs 11 residues. The V end lost 5 bases, the J end lost 11 bases, and 13 bases lay between the germline ends.

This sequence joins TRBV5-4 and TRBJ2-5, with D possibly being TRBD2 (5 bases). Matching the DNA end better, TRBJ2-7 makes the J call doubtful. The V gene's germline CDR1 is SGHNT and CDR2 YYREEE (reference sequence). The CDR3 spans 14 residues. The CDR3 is CASSLDERSYEQYF. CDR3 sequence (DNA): TGTGCCAGCAGCTTGGACGAGCGGTCCTACGAGCAGTACTTC.

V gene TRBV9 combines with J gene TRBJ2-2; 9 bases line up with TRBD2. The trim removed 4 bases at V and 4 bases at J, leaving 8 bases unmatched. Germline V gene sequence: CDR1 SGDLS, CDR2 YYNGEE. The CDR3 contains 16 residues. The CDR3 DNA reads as TGTGCCAGCAGCTTATTAGCGGGAGAGGGCACCGGGGAGCTGTTTTTT. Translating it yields CASSLLAGEGTGELFF.

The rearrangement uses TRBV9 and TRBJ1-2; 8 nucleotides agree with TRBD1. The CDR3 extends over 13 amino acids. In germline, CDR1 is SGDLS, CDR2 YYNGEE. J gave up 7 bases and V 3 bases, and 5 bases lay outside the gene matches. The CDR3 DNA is TGTGCCAGCAGCGCGACAGGGGTGGTTGGCTACACCTTC. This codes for CASSATGVVGYTF.

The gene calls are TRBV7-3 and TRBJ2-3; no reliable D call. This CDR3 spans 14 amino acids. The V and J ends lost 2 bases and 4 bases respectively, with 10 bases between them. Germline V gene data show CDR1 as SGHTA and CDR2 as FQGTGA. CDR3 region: CASSLRSRADTQYF. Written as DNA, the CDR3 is TGTGCCAGCAGCTTACGGAGTAGAGCAGATACGCAGTATTTT.

CDR3 residues: CASVVSGLNYGYTF. CDR3 sequence (DNA): TGTGCCAGCGTGGTTAGCGGCCTTAACTATGGCTACACCTTC. The rearrangement joins TRBV28 to TRBJ1-2; no clear D. The CDR3 length is 14 residues. Germline V lookup: CDR1 MDHEN, CDR2 SYDVKM. Trimming cost V 8 bases and J 1 base, with 14 bases left between them.

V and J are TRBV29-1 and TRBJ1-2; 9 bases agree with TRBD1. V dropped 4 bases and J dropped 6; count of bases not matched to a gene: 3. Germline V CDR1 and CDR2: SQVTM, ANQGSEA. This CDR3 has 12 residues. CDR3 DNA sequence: TGCAGCGTTGGACAGGGGGTGCATGGCTACACCTTC. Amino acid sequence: CSVGQGVHGYTF.

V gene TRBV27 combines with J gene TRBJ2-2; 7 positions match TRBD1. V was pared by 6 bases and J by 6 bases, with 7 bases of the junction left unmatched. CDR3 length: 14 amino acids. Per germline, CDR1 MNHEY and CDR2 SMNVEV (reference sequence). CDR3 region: CASSRGQRAGELFF. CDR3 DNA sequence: TGTGCCAGCAGCCGGGGACAGAGGGCCGGGGAGCTGTTTTTT.

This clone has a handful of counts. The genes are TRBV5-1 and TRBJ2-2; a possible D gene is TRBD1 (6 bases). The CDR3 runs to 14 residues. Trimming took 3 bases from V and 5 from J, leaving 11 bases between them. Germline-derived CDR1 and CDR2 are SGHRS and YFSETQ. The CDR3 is CASSSHRATGELFF. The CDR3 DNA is TGCGCCAGCAGCTCCCACAGGGCTACCGGGGAGCTGTTTTTT.

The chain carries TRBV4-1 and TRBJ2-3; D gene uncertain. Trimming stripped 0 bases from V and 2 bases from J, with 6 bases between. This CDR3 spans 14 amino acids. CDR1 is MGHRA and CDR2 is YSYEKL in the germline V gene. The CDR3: CASSQDYYTDTQYF. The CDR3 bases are TGCGCCAGCAGCCAAGACTACTACACAGATACGCAGTATTTT.

CDR3 in amino acids: CAISERDRGAEDTEAFF. CDR3 in DNA: TGTGCCATCAGTGAGCGAGACAGGGGTGCCGAAGACACTGAAGCTTTCTTT. The chain couples TRBV10-3 to TRBJ1-1, with 8 bases aligning to TRBD1. The CDR3 is made up of 17 amino acids. Losses at the gene ends were 2 bases for V and 3 bases for J; bases not matched to a gene: 11. Germline CDR1 is ENHRY and CDR2 is SYGVKD.